These 27 T cell receptor beta chains were sequenced from one sample in a study of sequential checkpoint blockade in melanoma. Treatment meaning: randomized to nivolumab then ipilimumab (arm A) or the reverse (arm B). Clones were read by immunoSEQ multiplex PCR, and TCRdb kept only the in-frame ones, dropping some. The sample holds around 20,000 clones, around 80% seen once. The sample was CD8+ T cells sorted from blood (inferred from file names), taken from a patient given nivolumab and ipilimumab in sequence. The source of these receptors is a human donor with melanoma.

This chain uses TRBV19 with TRBJ1-6; D is unclear. This CDR3 contains 13 residues. V shed 0 bases and J shed 10 bases, with 7 bases lying between them. CDR1 is LNHDA and CDR2 is SQIVND in the germline V gene (reference sequence). The CDR3 here is CASSIDTGSPLHF. As DNA, the CDR3 is TGTGCCAGTAGTATAGATACGGGGTCACCCCTCCACTTT. The variable domain in full, with the rest retrieved from reference TRBV19 and TRBJ1-6, is DGGITQSPKYLFRKEGQNVTLSCEQNLNHDAMYWYRQDPGQGLRLIYYSQIVNDFQKGDIAEGYSVSREKKESFPLTVTSAQKNPTAFYLCASSIDTGSPLHFGNGTRLTVT.

The chain couples TRBV7-9 to TRBJ2-7; a possible D gene is TRBD2 (6 bases). Trimming took 6 bases from V and 5 from J, leaving 23 bases between them. The CDR3 runs to 16 residues. CDR1 is SEHNR and CDR2 is FQNEAQ in the germline V gene (reference sequence). CDR3 coding DNA: TGTGCCAGCAGTCCTACGGGGACTGGGCTTTTGGACGAGCAGTACTTC. Translated, it gives CASSPTGTGLLDEQYF.

The chain uses TRBV28 and TRBJ1-5; D gene uncertain. The V gene's germline CDR1 is MDHEN and CDR2 SYDVKM. The CDR3 runs to 15 residues. Trimming removed 7 bases at V and 2 bases at J, with 15 bases between. The DNA for the CDR3 is TGTGCCAGCACCCAAACCCCGGTTGGCAATCAGCCCCAGCATTTT. Protein sequence: CASTQTPVGNQPQHF.

The chain links TRBV7-8 to TRBJ1-1; 8 nucleotides align to TRBD1. The CDR3 has 15 residues. CDR1 and CDR2 from the germline V gene are SGHVS and FQNEAQ. Trimming at V came to 5 bases and at J to 1 base, leaving 6 bases not matched to a gene. The chain's CDR3 is CASSPGTGANTEAFF. The CDR3 DNA reads as TGTGCCAGCAGCCCGGGGACAGGAGCGAACACTGAAGCTTTCTTT.

This chain links TRBV14 with TRBJ2-7; TRBD2 agrees at 8 bases. The CDR3 covers 16 residues. Germline CDR1 and CDR2: SGHDN and FVKESK. The trim removed 4 bases at V and 0 bases at J, leaving 8 bases unmatched. CDR3: CASSLGLAGSSYEQYF. The CDR3 DNA reads TGTGCCAGCAGCCTAGGACTAGCTGGGAGCTCCTACGAGCAGTACTTC.

This clone was observed once. V gene TRBV5-6 combines with J gene TRBJ1-2; 8 bases align to TRBD1. Trimming at V came to 3 bases and at J to 5 bases, leaving 6 bases not matched to a gene. The CDR3 is made up of 14 amino acids. Germline V gives CDR1 SGHDT, CDR2 YYEEEE. CDR3 in amino acids: CASSSDRVWYGYTF. CDR3 coding DNA: TGTGCCAGCAGCTCGGACAGGGTCTGGTATGGCTACACCTTC.

The chain joins TRBV28 to TRBJ2-2, with D possibly being TRBD2 (7 bases). Trimming removed 7 bases at V and 3 bases at J, with 15 bases between. The germline V gene has CDR1 MDHEN and CDR2 SYDVKM. The CDR3 totals 15 residues. CDR3 region: CASTGGREYTGELFF. The CDR3 nucleotides read TGTGCCAGCACCGGGGGGCGGGAGTACACCGGGGAGCTGTTTTTT.

The chain carries TRBV19 and TRBJ1-5; D ambiguous. V was pared by 1 base and J by 0 bases, with 10 bases between. The CDR3 contains 16 residues. The V gene's germline CDR1 is LNHDA and CDR2 SQIVND (reference sequence). The CDR3 region has the DNA TGTGCCAGTAGTATAGCAACGATCTATAGCAATCAGCCCCAGCATTTT. Amino acid sequence: CASSIATIYSNQPQHF. Filled out from reference TRBV19 and TRBJ1-5, the complete variable domain reads DGGITQSPKYLFRKEGQNVTLSCEQNLNHDAMYWYRQDPGQGLRLIYYSQIVNDFQKGDIAEGYSVSREKKESFPLTVTSAQKNPTAFYLCASSIATIYSNQPQHFGDGTRLSIL.

The chain employs TRBV15 and TRBJ1-1; TRBD1 aligns across 11 bases. After removal of 5 bases from V and 3 bases from J, the junction contained 2 bases not matched to a gene. The CDR3 loop spans 14 amino acids. Germline V CDR1 and CDR2: LNHNV, YYDKDF (reference sequence). The CDR3 nucleotides are TGTGCCACCAGCGAGGACAGGGGGCACACTGAAGCTTTCTTT. It yields the protein CATSEDRGHTEAFF.

CDR3 bases: TGCGCCAGCAGCTCCAAACAGGGGGCACCTAATGAAAAACTGTTTTTT. Its protein is CASSSKQGAPNEKLFF. This chain links TRBV5-1 with TRBJ1-4; 9 nucleotides align to TRBD1. Per germline, CDR1 SGHRS and CDR2 YFSETQ. V dropped 3 bases and J dropped 3; count of bases not matched to a gene: 6. CDR3 length: 16 amino acids.

This clone came up a few times. The chain is built from TRBV6-5 and TRBJ2-7; 9 bases line up with TRBD2. The CDR3 is 14 residues long. Losses at the gene ends were 0 bases for V and 4 bases for J; bases not matched to a gene: 1. Germline values: CDR1 MNHEY, CDR2 SVGAGI. CDR3 in DNA: TGTGCCAGCAGTTACTCCGCGGGAGGGTACGAGCAGTACTTC. It encodes CASSYSAGGYEQYF.

The V gene is TRBV6-1, the J gene TRBJ2-7; 11 bases line up with TRBD2. The length of the CDR3 is 14 residues. CDR1 and CDR2 (germline): MNHNS, SASEGT. The ends lost 11 bases at V and 2 bases at J; junction bases unmatched: 8. The CDR3 DNA reads TGTGCCTCAGCGGTAGCGGGAGGGCCCTACGAGCAGTACTTC. It encodes CASAVAGGPYEQYF.

V and J are TRBV4-2 and TRBJ2-3; D possibly corresponds to TRBD2 (6 bases). V shed 0 bases and J shed 0 bases, with 19 bases lying between them. CDR1 and CDR2 (germline): LGHNA, YNFKEQ. The CDR3 contains 19 residues. The CDR3 DNA reads TGTGCCAGCAGCCAAGATCGGTCGGGACGGGGGACTAGCACAGATACGCAGTATTTT. Protein sequence: CASSQDRSGRGTSTDTQYF.

This clone was seen just once. The V gene is TRBV28, the J gene TRBJ2-7; 9 bases map to TRBD2. CDR3 size: 13 residues. CDR1 is MDHEN and CDR2 is SYDVKM in the germline V gene. Losses at the gene ends were 5 bases for V and 4 bases for J; bases not matched to a gene: 3. Here the CDR3 DNA reads TGTGCCAGCAGTGGGACTAGCTTTTACGAGCAGTACTTC. This codes for CASSGTSFYEQYF.

The chain recombines TRBV13 with TRBJ2-7; 10 bases line up with TRBD1. The CDR3 has 14 amino acids. Trimming at V came to 5 bases and at J to 2 bases, leaving 3 bases not matched to a gene. Germline assignment: CDR1 PRHDT and CDR2 FYEKMQ (reference sequence). The CDR3 spells CASSDRGRAYEQYF. As DNA, the CDR3 is TGTGCCAGCAGCGACAGGGGGCGAGCCTACGAGCAGTACTTC.

This clone is a singleton in its sample. The chain links TRBV19 to TRBJ1-1; 9 bases agree with TRBD1. The CDR3 has 15 residues. CDR1 LNHDA and CDR2 SQIVND come from the germline V gene (reference sequence). V was clipped by 1 base and J by 4 bases; unmatched bases: 4. DNA for the CDR3: TGTGCCAGTAGTATAGGGGACAGGGTTATCACTGAAGCTTTCTTT. The encoded protein is CASSIGDRVITEAFF.

This chain connects TRBV2 to TRBJ1-1; D may be TRBD1 (5 bases). The V gene lost 5 bases and the J gene lost 0 bases, with 10 bases spanning the gap. The CDR3 is made up of 14 amino acids. The germline V gene encodes CDR1 SNHLY and CDR2 FYNNEI. CDR3: CASSKQAMNTEAFF. CDR3 DNA sequence: TGTGCCAGCAGTAAACAGGCCATGAACACTGAAGCTTTCTTT. Full variable domain (remainder filled in from reference TRBV2 and TRBJ1-1): EPEVTQTPSHQVTQMGQEVILRCVPISNHLYFYWYRQILGQKVEFLVSFYNNEISEKSEIFDDQFSVERPDGSNFTLKIRSTKLEDSAMYFCASSKQAMNTEAFFGQGTRLTVV.

The chain's CDR3 is CASSGLGFRTGGFYEQYF. CDR3 DNA sequence: TGTGCCAGCAGTGGACTGGGGTTTAGGACAGGGGGCTTCTACGAGCAGTACTTC. The chain has TRBV2 and TRBJ2-7; 11 bases map to TRBD1. CDR3 length: 18 residues. V was pared by 4 bases and J by 3 bases, with 14 bases of the junction left unmatched. CDR1 is SNHLY and CDR2 is FYNNEI in the germline V gene.

The chain couples TRBV6-1 to TRBJ2-5; a weak D match, TRBD2 (6 bases). Trimming cost V 7 bases and J 5 bases, with 14 bases left between them. The CDR3 extends over 13 amino acids. Germline CDR1 reads MNHNS; CDR2 reads SASEGT. CDR3 in amino acids: CASTTGVWETQYF. DNA of the CDR3: TGTGCCAGCACCACGGGGGTTTGGGAGACCCAGTACTTC.

V and J are TRBV5-1 and TRBJ1-4, with TRBD1 identical over 11 bases. The CDR3 runs 15 residues. The V segment lost 1 base and the J segment 7 bases; nucleotides outside the gene matches: 3. Germline CDR1 reads SGHRS; CDR2 reads YFSETQ. Written as DNA, the CDR3 is TGCGCCAGCAGCTTGCGGGGGACAGGGGGTGAAAAACTGTTTTTT. The encoded protein is CASSLRGTGGEKLFF.

The chain has TRBV7-9 and TRBJ1-2; 7 nucleotides match TRBD1. Trimming took 3 bases from V and 3 from J; bases not matched to a gene: 7. Germline V gene lookup returns CDR1 SEHNR and CDR2 FQNEAQ (reference sequence). This CDR3 has 15 residues. CDR3 nucleotides: TGTGCCAGCAGCTTTGGGACAGTGCCCGACTATGGCTACACCTTC. Residues: CASSFGTVPDYGYTF.

This rearrangement joins TRBV4-1 to TRBJ1-2; 8 nucleotides line up with TRBD1. The CDR3 length is 13 residues. V shed 3 bases and J 5 bases; nucleotides not matched to a gene: 2. CDR1 and CDR2 from the germline V gene are MGHRA and YSYEKL. The CDR3 protein is CASSQDRVYGYTF. The CDR3, as DNA: TGCGCCAGCAGCCAGGACAGGGTATATGGCTACACCTTC.

The chain recombines TRBV19 with TRBJ2-7, with D possibly matching TRBD2 (7 bases). Trimming stripped 10 bases from V and 1 base from J, with 17 bases between. Per germline, CDR1 LNHDA and CDR2 SQIVND (reference sequence). This CDR3 is 14 amino acids long. CDR3 bases: TGTGCCACCCGGGGGGCCGAAAGTTCCTACGAGCAGTACTTC. As protein: CATRGAESSYEQYF.

V usage is TRBV15 and J usage is TRBJ1-1, with D hard to call. CDR3 length equals 14 residues. Looked up from germline, CDR1 is LNHNV and CDR2 is YYDKDF (reference sequence). Trimming removed 0 bases from V and 2 bases from J, with 7 bases in between. The CDR3 bases are TGTGCCACCAGCAGAGATCGGGGAAACACTGAAGCTTTCTTT. Its protein is CATSRDRGNTEAFF.

The chain joins TRBV6-5 to TRBJ1-4, with D tentatively TRBD1 (6 bases). The germline gives CDR1 MNHEY, CDR2 SVGAGI. The CDR3 contains 15 residues. V lost 0 bases to trimming and J lost 4 bases, with 9 bases between them. CDR3: CASSYSTGINEKLFF. The CDR3 coding sequence is TGTGCCAGCAGTTACTCTACAGGGATTAATGAAAAACTGTTTTTT.

This chain joins TRBV4-2 and TRBJ2-5, with 11 bases lining up with TRBD2. The closer fit of TRBJ2-7 to the DNA end suggests the J call may be wrong. Germline CDR1 and CDR2: LGHNA and YNFKEQ. The CDR3 runs to 16 residues. CDR3 sequence: CASSEYTSGSSYEQYF. In DNA form, the CDR3 reads TGTGCCAGCAGCGAATATACTAGCGGGAGTTCCTACGAGCAGTACTTC.

This chain uses TRBV28 with TRBJ1-3; no reliable D call. Germline CDR1 reads MDHEN; CDR2 reads SYDVKM. There are 16 residues in the CDR3. V lost 3 bases, J lost 0 bases, and 12 bases lay in between. The CDR3 region is CASSLAPEGSGNTIYF. CDR3 in DNA: TGTGCCAGCAGTTTGGCTCCCGAGGGCTCTGGAAACACCATATATTTT.